One sample yielded the 10 T cell receptor beta chains listed below, sequenced in a study of radiation and T cells in renal cell carcinoma. This table comes from immunoSEQ multiplex PCR, and its TCRdb copy is limited to in-frame clones, with some not included. The sample includes 150,000 or so clones, approximately 91% of them seen just once. The time point denotes: baseline pretreatment blood. The treatment is: 15 Gy SBRT to primary tumor, nephrectomy 4 weeks later. Sequencing was performed on blood, taken from a patient whose treatment included radiotherapy and nephrectomy. All receptors come from a woman aged 50 to 60 with renal cell carcinoma.

The chain uses TRBV6-5 and TRBJ2-7; no clear D. The V gene lost 8 bases and the J gene lost 6 bases, with 11 bases spanning the gap. Germline V CDR1 and CDR2: MNHEY, SVGAGI. The CDR3 has 11 residues. CDR3 region: CASGIGVEQYF. The CDR3 nucleotides are TGTGCCAGCGGGATTGGGGTCGAGCAGTACTTC.

The genes are TRBV9 and TRBJ1-1; no clear D. Between the trimmed V and J ends, which lost 4 bases and 1 base, there was a span of 8 bases. CDR3 length: 13 residues. CDR1 is SGDLS and CDR2 is YYNGEE in the germline V gene. CDR3 sequence reads: CASSPDPNTEAFF. In nucleotides, the CDR3 is TGTGCCAGCAGCCCGGATCCGAACACTGAAGCTTTCTTT.

A remark on this clone: Distinct nucleotide sequences in the sample also encode this CDR3. The chain joins TRBV7-9 to TRBJ2-5, with D unresolved. In germline, CDR1 is SEHNR, CDR2 FQNEAQ (reference sequence). There are 13 residues in the CDR3. The V end lost 0 bases, the J end lost 5 bases, and 7 bases lay between the germline ends. As DNA, the CDR3 is TGTGCCAGCAGCTTAGCGCTGGGGGAGACCCAGTACTTC. Amino acid sequence: CASSLALGETQYF.

This clone appeared a few times. The chain recombines TRBV5-6 with TRBJ1-1; TRBD1 aligns across 8 bases. This CDR3 has 13 residues. Losses at the gene ends were 3 bases for V and 5 bases for J; bases not matched to a gene: 3. Per the germline V gene, CDR1 is SGHDT and CDR2 is YYEEEE. The CDR3 region is CASSWDRLTEAFF. The CDR3 DNA reads as TGTGCCAGCAGCTGGGACAGGCTGACTGAAGCTTTCTTT.

A single count supports this clone. This CDR3 is CASSLRGKNTEAFF. The CDR3 nucleotides are TGCGCCAGCAGCTTGAGGGGAAAGAACACTGAAGCTTTCTTT. V gene TRBV5-1 combines with J gene TRBJ1-1, with D possibly being TRBD1 (5 bases). Trimming stripped 1 base from V and 1 base from J, with 8 bases between. Germline V gene sequence: CDR1 SGHRS, CDR2 YFSETQ. The CDR3 has 14 amino acids.

J is TRBJ2-2 and V is TRBV9, with 8 nucleotides matching TRBD1. CDR3 length equals 14 residues. Germline loops: CDR1 SGDLS, CDR2 YYNGEE. With V trimmed by 0 bases and J by 7 bases, 2 bases remained unmatched. CDR3 in amino acids: CASSVGQGNGELFF. DNA for the CDR3: TGTGCCAGCAGCGTAGGACAGGGGAACGGGGAGCTGTTTTTT.

The chain uses TRBV29-1 and TRBJ2-1, with TRBD2 matching over 10 bases. This CDR3 is 13 amino acids long. V was clipped by 8 bases and J by 10 bases; unmatched bases: 11. CDR1 is SQVTM, CDR2 ANQGSEA, per germline. The CDR3 region has the DNA TGCAGCCCCCGCCGGAGCGGGGGGGGCGAGCAGTTCTTC. Amino acids: CSPRRSGGGEQFF.

The chain recombines TRBV13 with TRBJ1-3, with 8 nucleotides matching TRBD1. CDR1 and CDR2 from the germline V gene are PRHDT and FYEKMQ (reference sequence). The V gene end was trimmed by 3 bases and the J gene end by 4 bases; junction bases not matched to a gene: 2. The CDR3 loop spans 14 amino acids. CDR3 protein: CASSFGTGGNTIYF. CDR3 bases: TGTGCCAGCAGCTTCGGGACAGGAGGAAACACCATATATTTT.

V usage is TRBV5-8 and J usage is TRBJ2-2; TRBD1 aligns across 12 bases. The CDR3 is made up of 18 amino acids. V gave up 5 bases and J gave up 2 bases; unmatched junction bases: 10. From germline, CDR1 is SGHTS and CDR2 YDEGEE. The CDR3 here is CASRVVGTGGTNTGELFF. As DNA, the CDR3 is TGTGCCAGCAGGGTTGTGGGGACAGGGGGCACCAACACCGGGGAGCTGTTTTTT.

This chain links TRBV5-4 with TRBJ1-4; 8 bases agree with TRBD1. Looked up from germline, CDR1 is SGHNT and CDR2 is YYREEE (reference sequence). This CDR3 region has 15 residues. V was clipped by 4 bases and J by 7 bases; unmatched bases: 9. Here the CDR3 reads CASSVGQALSEKLFF. As DNA, the CDR3 is TGTGCCAGCAGCGTGGGACAGGCCCTCAGTGAAAAACTGTTTTTT. The full variable domain, rest sourced from reference TRBV5-4 and TRBJ1-4, is ETGVTQSPTHLIKTRGQQVTLRCSSQSGHNTVSWYQQALGQGPQFIFQYYREEENGRGNFPPRFSGLQFPNYSSELNVNALELDDSALYLCASSVGQALSEKLFFGSGTQLSVL.